A selection of T cell receptor beta chains follows, all from one sample in a study of PD-1 blockade in classical Hodgkin lymphoma. Data came from immunoSEQ multiplex PCR; TCRdb stores just in-frame clones and leaves some out. The sample contains tens of thousands of clones, 80% to 90% of which appear only once. The source was peripheral blood mononuclear cells (PBMCs), collected at baseline. The source is a human donor with classical Hodgkin lymphoma. The CDR3 runs from the conserved cysteine through the conserved F or W. Each record gives: V gene, D gene, clone size, J gene, CDR3 DNA, CDR3 protein. The D gene is left open where the match is weak. Size is stated for part of the rows, as once, few or many counts, or as a class when the clone is expanded.

TRBV7-2	NA	few	TRBJ1-1	TGTGCCAGCAGCCCCCCCGGACGTGGCGCTTTCTTT	CASSPPGRGAFF
TRBV19	NA	few	TRBJ1-5	TGTGCCAGTAGTATAGACGACTGGGGAAATCAGCCCCAGCATTTT	CASSIDDWGNQPQHF
TRBV7-2	TRBD2	NA	TRBJ2-5	TGTGCCAGCAGCTTAGGTAGCGGGGGGTTGTTGGAGACCCAGTACTTC	CASSLGSGGLLETQYF
TRBV21-1	NA	NA	TRBJ2-3	TGTGCCAGCAGGGCCCCCTTAGCTGTCTGGAGGACAGATACGCAGTATTTT	CASRAPLAVWRTDTQYF
TRBV5-4	TRBD1	NA	TRBJ1-2	TGTGCCAGCAGCGGTCAGGGGGCGGACTATGGCTACACCTTC	CASSGQGADYGYTF
TRBV30	NA	NA	TRBJ2-5	TGTGCCTGGAGTGTAAGCGAGACCCAGTACTTC	CAWSVSETQYF
TRBV21-1	NA	NA	TRBJ2-3	TGTGCCAGCAGCAAAGTTGTGACTAGCGGATTAAGCACAGATACGCAGTATTTT	CASSKVVTSGLSTDTQYF
TRBV28	TRBD1	NA	TRBJ2-3	TGTGCCAGCAGTTTTGGGCAGGGGGCGAATACGCAGTATTTT	CASSFGQGANTQYF
TRBV5-4	TRBD2	once	TRBJ2-1	TGTGCCAGCAGCTCGATTACTAGCGGGGAATGGAATGAGCAGTTCTTC	CASSSITSGEWNEQFF
TRBV6-1	NA	NA	TRBJ1-1	TGTGCCAGCAGTGAACTGAGCGGAGGGGGTTTCTTT	CASSELSGGGFF
TRBV19	TRBD1	few	TRBJ1-2	TGTGCCAGTAGTATACAGGGGGCAAGTGGCTACACCTTC	CASSIQGASGYTF
TRBV7-9	NA	NA	TRBJ2-3	TGTGCCAGCAGCCCCGGGGGACCTAACACAGATACGCAGTATTTT	CASSPGGPNTDTQYF
TRBV5-1	NA	NA	TRBJ1-2	TGCGCCAGCAGCTTGGCGAGGGGGTCCAATGGCTACACCTTC	CASSLARGSNGYTF
TRBV19	NA	once	TRBJ1-3	TGTGCCAGTAGTCCTCCCCGGACAGCGGTCTCTGGAAACACCATATATTTT	CASSPPRTAVSGNTIYF
TRBV13	TRBD1	once	TRBJ2-3	TGTGCCAGCAGCACCCGGGACAGGGGGATCACAGATACGCAGTATTTT	CASSTRDRGITDTQYF
TRBV5-1	TRBD1	NA	TRBJ2-2	TGCGCCAGCAGCTTACCTCGACAGGGGGTCGGGGAGCTGTTTTTT	CASSLPRQGVGELFF
TRBV28	NA	NA	TRBJ2-7	TGTGCCAGCAGAACGGGCAGCGGCGCTTCGGACGAGCAGTACTTC	CASRTGSGASDEQYF
TRBV7-9	NA	NA	TRBJ1-3	TGTGCCAGCAGCGATACAGCGTTCGGAAACACCATATATTTT	CASSDTAFGNTIYF
TRBV10-2	NA	once	TRBJ1-2	TGCGCCAGCTACGACAGCCTTCGTGATGGCTACACCTTC	CASYDSLRDGYTF
TRBV19	TRBD2	NA	TRBJ2-3	TGTGCCAGTAGCCCCTGGAGCGGGGATGGCACAGATACGCAGTATTTT	CASSPWSGDGTDTQYF
TRBV2	NA	NA	TRBJ2-7	TGTGCCAGCAGTGACTACGACTACGAGCAGTACTTC	CASSDYDYEQYF
TRBV14	NA	NA	TRBJ2-7	TGTGCCAGCAGCCCCCAAGGCCTAGGGGGTTACGAGCAGTACTTC	CASSPQGLGGYEQYF
TRBV6-5	NA	NA	TRBJ2-7	TGTGCCAGCAGTTACTCTCTGCCCTCCTACGAGCAGTACTTC	CASSYSLPSYEQYF
TRBV5-1	NA	NA	TRBJ2-1	TGCGCCAGCAGCTTGGATACAGGGAATGAGCAGTTCTTC	CASSLDTGNEQFF
TRBV6-5	TRBD2	NA	TRBJ2-1	TGTGCCAGCAGTTACGTAGCGGGGCCCTACAATGAGCAGTTCTTC	CASSYVAGPYNEQFF
TRBV6-1	NA	NA	TRBJ1-1	TGTGCCAGCAATGTGGGGAACTACGAAGCTTTCTTT	CASNVGNYEAFF
TRBV6-1	NA	once	TRBJ1-2	TGTGCCAGCAGTGAAGCCTGGGACACTGGAATTGGCTACACCTTC	CASSEAWDTGIGYTF
TRBV18	TRBD1	NA	TRBJ1-1	TGTGCCAGCTCACCACAGGGACAGATGAACACTGAAGCTTTCTTT	CASSPQGQMNTEAFF
TRBV7-2	TRBD2	NA	TRBJ2-2	TGTGCCAGCAGCAACCCTAGCGGGGGGGGCACCGGGGAGCTGTTTTTT	CASSNPSGGGTGELFF
TRBV15	TRBD2	NA	TRBJ2-1	TGTGCCACCAGCAGTTATAGCGGGAATGAGCAGTTCTTC	CATSSYSGNEQFF
TRBV7-2	NA	NA	TRBJ1-6	TGTGCCACTTCAAAAGGGGTAGCCCTCCACTTT	CATSKGVALHF